This entry is about one TCR beta chain. This CDR3 spans 14 amino acids. V shed 1 base and J shed 0 bases, with 6 bases lying between them. Germline-derived CDR1 and CDR2 are SGHTA and FQGNSA. The sample comes from a study of cytomegalovirus exposure and HLA in healthy donors. Use of 60 Vbeta and 13 Jbeta primers characterized the PCR. Assay used: immunoSEQ multiplex PCR; TCRdb lists only in-frame clones, some missing. The sample records 95,000 to 150,000 clones, more than 65% being singletons. Sequenced material: PBMCs. V and J are TRBV7-2 and TRBJ1-2; D ambiguous. This receptor was obtained from a man younger than 30 in good health and CMV-seropositive. The CDR3 here is CASSLVVANYGYTF. The CDR3 DNA reads as TGTGCCAGCAGCTTAGTAGTAGCTAACTATGGCTACACCTTC.